This entry lists 4 T cell receptor beta chains sequenced from one sample in a study of shared clonotypes between healthy human individuals. Positive CCR7 selection of CD45RO-negative cells yielded the naive CD8 cells, and terminally differentiated effector memory CD45RA+ cells were excluded. The data were produced by immunoSEQ multiplex PCR, yet TCRdb's version contains in-frame clones alone and is incomplete. Of hundreds of thousands of clones in the sample, approximately 95% were seen once. The material sequenced was naive CD8+ T cells sorted from blood. The receptors stem from a woman aged 25 to 45 in good health.

The chain employs TRBV7-6 and TRBJ1-1, with D unclear. Trimming removed 5 bases at V and 4 bases at J, with 8 bases between. Germline V gene lookup returns CDR1 SGHVS and CDR2 FNYEAQ. The CDR3 contains 12 residues. The CDR3 sequence is CASSPYITEAFF. DNA of the CDR3: TGTGCCAGCAGCCCATACATCACTGAAGCTTTCTTT.

The J gene is TRBJ2-7, the V gene TRBV27; the D gene could be TRBD1 or TRBD2 (5 bases each). Germline CDR1 MNHEY, CDR2 SMNVEV (reference sequence). V lost 3 bases and J lost 2, with 17 bases in between. CDR3 length: 16 amino acids. The CDR3 coding sequence is TGTGCCAGCAGTTTCAGTCTGGGACCTCGGACCTACGAGCAGTACTTC. It codes for CASSFSLGPRTYEQYF.

V and J are TRBV29-1 and TRBJ2-7; a possible D gene is TRBD2 (6 bases). CDR3 length equals 14 residues. The V end lost 2 bases, the J end lost 0 bases, and 11 bases lay between the germline ends. Per the germline V gene, CDR1 is SQVTM and CDR2 is ANQGSEA. The CDR3 DNA sequence: TGCAGCGTTGAAATAGCGGCTAGCTCCTACGAGCAGTACTTC. Translating gives CSVEIAASSYEQYF.

This rearrangement joins TRBV15 to TRBJ1-3, with unresolved D. V was cut by 8 bases and J by 2 bases, with 4 bases left in between. This CDR3 has 11 amino acids. CDR1 LNHNV and CDR2 YYDKDF come from the germline V gene (reference sequence). The CDR3 here is CATSAGNTIYF. In DNA form, the CDR3 reads TGTGCCACCTCCGCTGGAAACACCATATATTTT.